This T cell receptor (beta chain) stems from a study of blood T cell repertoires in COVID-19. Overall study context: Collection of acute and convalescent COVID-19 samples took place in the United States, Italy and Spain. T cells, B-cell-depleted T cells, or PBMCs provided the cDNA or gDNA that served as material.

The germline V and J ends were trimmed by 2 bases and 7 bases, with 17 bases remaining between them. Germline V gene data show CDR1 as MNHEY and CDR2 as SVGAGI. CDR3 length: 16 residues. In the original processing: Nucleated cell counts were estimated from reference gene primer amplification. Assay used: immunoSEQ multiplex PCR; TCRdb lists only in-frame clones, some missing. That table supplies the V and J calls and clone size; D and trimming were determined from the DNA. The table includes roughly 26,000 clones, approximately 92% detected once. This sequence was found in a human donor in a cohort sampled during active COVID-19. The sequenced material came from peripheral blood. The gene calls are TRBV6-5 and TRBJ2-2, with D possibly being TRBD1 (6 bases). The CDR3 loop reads CASSYAKGVKGGELFF. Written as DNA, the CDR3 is TGTGCCAGCAGTTACGCTAAGGGGGTTAAGGGCGGGGAGCTGTTTTTT.